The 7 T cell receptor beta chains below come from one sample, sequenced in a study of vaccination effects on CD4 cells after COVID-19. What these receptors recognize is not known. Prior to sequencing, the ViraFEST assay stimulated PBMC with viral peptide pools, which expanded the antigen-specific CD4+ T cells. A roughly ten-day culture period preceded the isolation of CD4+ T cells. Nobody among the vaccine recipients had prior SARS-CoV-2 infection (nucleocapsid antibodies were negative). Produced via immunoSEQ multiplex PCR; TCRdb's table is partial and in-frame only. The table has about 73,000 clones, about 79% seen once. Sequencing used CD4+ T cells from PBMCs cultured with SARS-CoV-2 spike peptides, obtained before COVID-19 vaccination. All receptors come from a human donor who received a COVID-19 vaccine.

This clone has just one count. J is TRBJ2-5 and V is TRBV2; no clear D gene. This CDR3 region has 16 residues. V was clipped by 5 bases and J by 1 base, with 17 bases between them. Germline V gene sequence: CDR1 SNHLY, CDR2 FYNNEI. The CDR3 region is CASSLLPKDGQETQYF. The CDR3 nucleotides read TGTGCCAGCAGTCTACTACCGAAGGACGGCCAAGAGACCCAGTACTTC.

The CDR3 here is CASSLRDYPPGELFF. Written as DNA, the CDR3 is TGTGCCAGCAGCTTACGGGACTACCCCCCCGGGGAGCTGTTTTTT. This chain joins TRBV7-9 and TRBJ2-2; the match to TRBD2 covers 7 bases. Unmatched junction bases numbered 6, after V lost 2 bases and J lost 6 bases. Germline-derived CDR1 and CDR2 are SEHNR and FQNEAQ (reference sequence). The CDR3 has 15 amino acids.

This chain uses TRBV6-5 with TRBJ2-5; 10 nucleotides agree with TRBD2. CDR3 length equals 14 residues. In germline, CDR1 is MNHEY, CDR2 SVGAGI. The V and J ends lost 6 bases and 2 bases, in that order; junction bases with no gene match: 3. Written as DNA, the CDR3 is TGTGCCAGCAGACTAGCGGGGCTGCAAGAGACCCAGTACTTC. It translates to CASRLAGLQETQYF.

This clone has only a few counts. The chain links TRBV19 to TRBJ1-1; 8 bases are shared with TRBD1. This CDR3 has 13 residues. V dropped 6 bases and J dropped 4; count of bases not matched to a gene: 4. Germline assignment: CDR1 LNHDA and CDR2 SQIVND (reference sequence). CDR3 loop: CASSNTGGTEAFF. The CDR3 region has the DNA TGTGCCAGTAGCAATACAGGGGGCACTGAAGCTTTCTTT.

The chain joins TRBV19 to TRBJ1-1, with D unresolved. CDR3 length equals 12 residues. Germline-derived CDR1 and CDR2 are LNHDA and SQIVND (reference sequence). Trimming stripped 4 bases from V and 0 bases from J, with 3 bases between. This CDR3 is CASSKLNTEAFF. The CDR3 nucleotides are TGTGCCAGTAGTAAACTGAACACTGAAGCTTTCTTT.

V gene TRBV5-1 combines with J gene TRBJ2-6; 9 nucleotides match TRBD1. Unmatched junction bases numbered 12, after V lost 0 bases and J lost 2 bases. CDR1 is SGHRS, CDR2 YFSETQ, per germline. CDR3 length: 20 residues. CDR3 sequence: CASSLVYSWTGDTGANVLTF. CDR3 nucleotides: TGCGCCAGCAGCTTGGTTTATTCTTGGACAGGGGATACTGGGGCCAACGTCCTGACTTTC.

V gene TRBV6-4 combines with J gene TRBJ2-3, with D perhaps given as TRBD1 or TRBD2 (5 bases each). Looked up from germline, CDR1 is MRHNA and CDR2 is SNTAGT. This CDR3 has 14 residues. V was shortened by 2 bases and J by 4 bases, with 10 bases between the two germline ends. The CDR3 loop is CASSDVGEADTQYF. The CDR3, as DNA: TGTGCCAGCAGTGACGTGGGGGAAGCAGATACGCAGTATTTT.